This T cell receptor (beta chain) comes out of a study of Tregs in tolerant kidney transplant recipients. Whole-study findings and limits: Expanding Tregs on activated donor B cells appeared to best identify donor-specific TCRbeta clones. No direct test of biological reproducibility was done here. Few patients were studied, so findings need validation in larger groups.

Produced via immunoSEQ multiplex PCR; TCRdb's table is partial and in-frame only. This table holds tens of thousands of clones, about four fifths found once. Unstimulated regulatory T cells (CD4+CD25+CD127-), CD4+CD25- non-regulatory cells, CD4 and CD8 cells were FACS-sorted from thawed PBMCs. The germline gives CDR1 LNHDA, CDR2 SQIVND (reference sequence). This CDR3 spans 12 amino acids. V gave up 10 bases and J gave up 1 base, with 8 bases separating them. This clone showed up just once. Its antigen remains unknown. The receptor's source is a human donor in good health. The specimen sequenced was CD4+ T cells from blood. The chain combines TRBV19 with TRBJ1-5, with D hard to call. Written as DNA, the CDR3 is TGTGCCACCCAAGGAAGCAATCAGCCCCAGCATTTT. Its protein product is CATQGSNQPQHF. Supplemented by reference TRBV19 and TRBJ1-5, the full variable domain reads DGGITQSPKYLFRKEGQNVTLSCEQNLNHDAMYWYRQDPGQGLRLIYYSQIVNDFQKGDIAEGYSVSREKKESFPLTVTSAQKNPTAFYLCATQGSNQPQHFGDGTRLSIL.